Below, one T cell receptor beta chain is given with its context. The sample is drawn from a study of identical twins. TCRdb reanalysed the 5' RACE reads using MiXCR and keeps one entry per CDR3 protein. The sample lists approximately 1.8 million distinct CDR3 sequences, under 35% occurring once. V shed 0 bases and J shed 0 bases, with 9 bases lying between them. This CDR3 spans 17 amino acids. Germline assignment: CDR1 PRHDT and CDR2 FYEKMQ (reference sequence). The clonotype comes from a newborn girl in good health. V is TRBV13 and J is TRBJ2-6, with D hard to call. The specimen was cord blood. CDR3 protein: CASSLGAPLSGANVLTF. The CDR3 DNA follows: TGTGCCAGCAGCTTAGGAGCTCCCCTCTCTGGGGCCAACGTCCTGACTTTC. The variable domain in full, with the rest retrieved from reference TRBV13 and TRBJ2-6, is AAGVIQSPRHLIKEKRETATLKCYPIPRHDTVYWYQQGPGQDPQFLISFYEKMQSDKGSIPDRFSAQQFSDYHSELNMSSLELGDSALYFCASSLGAPLSGANVLTFGAGSRLTVL.